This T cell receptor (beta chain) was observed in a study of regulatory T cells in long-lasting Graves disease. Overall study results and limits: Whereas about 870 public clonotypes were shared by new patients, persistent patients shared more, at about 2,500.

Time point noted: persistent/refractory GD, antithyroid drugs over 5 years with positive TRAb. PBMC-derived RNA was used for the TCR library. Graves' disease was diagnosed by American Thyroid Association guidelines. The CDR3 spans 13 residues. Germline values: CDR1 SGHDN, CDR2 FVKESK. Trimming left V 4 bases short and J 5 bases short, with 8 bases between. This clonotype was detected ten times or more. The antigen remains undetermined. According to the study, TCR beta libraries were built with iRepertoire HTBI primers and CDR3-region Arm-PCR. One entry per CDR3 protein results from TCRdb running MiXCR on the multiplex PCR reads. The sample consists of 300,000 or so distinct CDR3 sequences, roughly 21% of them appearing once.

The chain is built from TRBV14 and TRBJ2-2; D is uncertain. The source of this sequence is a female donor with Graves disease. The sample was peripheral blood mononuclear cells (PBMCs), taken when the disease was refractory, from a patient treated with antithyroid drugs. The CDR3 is CASSPRRTGELFF. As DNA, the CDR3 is TGTGCCAGCAGCCCAAGGAGAACCGGGGAGCTGTTTTTT.